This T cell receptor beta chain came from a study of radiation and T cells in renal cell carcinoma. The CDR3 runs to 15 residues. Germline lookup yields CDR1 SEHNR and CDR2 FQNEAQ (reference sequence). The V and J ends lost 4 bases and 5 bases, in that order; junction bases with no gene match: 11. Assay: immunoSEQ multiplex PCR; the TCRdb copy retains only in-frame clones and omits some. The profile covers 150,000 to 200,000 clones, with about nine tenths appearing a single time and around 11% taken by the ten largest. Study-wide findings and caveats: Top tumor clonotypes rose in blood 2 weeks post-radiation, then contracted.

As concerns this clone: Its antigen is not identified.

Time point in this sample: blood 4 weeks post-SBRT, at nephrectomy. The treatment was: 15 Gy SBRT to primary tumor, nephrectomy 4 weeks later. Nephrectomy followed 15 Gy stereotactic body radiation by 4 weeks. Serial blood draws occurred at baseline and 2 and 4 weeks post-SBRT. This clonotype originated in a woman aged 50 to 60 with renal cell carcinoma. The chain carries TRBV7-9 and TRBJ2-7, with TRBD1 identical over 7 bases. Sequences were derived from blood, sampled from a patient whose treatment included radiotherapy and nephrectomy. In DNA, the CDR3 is TGTGCCAGCAGCTCCCTGACAGGGAGATCCGACGAGCAGTACTTC. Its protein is CASSSLTGRSDEQYF.